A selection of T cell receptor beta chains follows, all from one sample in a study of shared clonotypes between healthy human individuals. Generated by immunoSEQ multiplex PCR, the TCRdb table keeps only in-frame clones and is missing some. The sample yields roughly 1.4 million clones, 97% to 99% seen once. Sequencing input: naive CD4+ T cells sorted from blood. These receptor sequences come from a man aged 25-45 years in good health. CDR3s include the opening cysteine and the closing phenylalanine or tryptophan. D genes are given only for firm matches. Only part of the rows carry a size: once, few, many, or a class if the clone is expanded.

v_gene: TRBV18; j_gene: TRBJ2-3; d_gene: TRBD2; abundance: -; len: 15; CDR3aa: CASTGLAGVGVTQYF; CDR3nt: TGTGCCAGCACTGGGCTAGCGGGAGTCGGTGTTACGCAGTATTTT
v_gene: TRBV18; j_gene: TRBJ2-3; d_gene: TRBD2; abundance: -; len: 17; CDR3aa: CASSLRIAGEGTDTQYF; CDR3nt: TGTGCCAGCTCACTTCGGATAGCGGGAGAGGGCACAGATACGCAGTATTTT
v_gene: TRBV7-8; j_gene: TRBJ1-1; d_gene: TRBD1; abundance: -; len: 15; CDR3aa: CASSRWTGMNTEAFF; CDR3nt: TGTGCCAGCAGCCGCTGGACAGGGATGAACACTGAAGCTTTCTTT
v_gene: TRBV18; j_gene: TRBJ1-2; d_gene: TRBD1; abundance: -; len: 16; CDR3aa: CASSPLDRGKDYGYTF; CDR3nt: TGTGCCAGCTCACCCCTGGACAGGGGGAAGGACTATGGCTACACCTTC
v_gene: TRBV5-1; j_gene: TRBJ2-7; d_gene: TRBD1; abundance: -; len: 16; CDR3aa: CASSLDRGGSSYEQYF; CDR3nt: TGCGCCAGCTCCTTGGACAGGGGAGGTAGCTCCTACGAGCAGTACTTC
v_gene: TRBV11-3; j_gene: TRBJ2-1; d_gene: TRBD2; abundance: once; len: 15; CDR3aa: CASSFSGLATNEQFF; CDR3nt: TGTGCCAGCAGCTTCTCGGGACTAGCGACTAACGAGCAGTTCTTC
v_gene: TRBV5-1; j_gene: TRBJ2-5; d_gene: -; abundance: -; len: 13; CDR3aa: CASSLEGVATQYF; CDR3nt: TGCGCCAGCAGCTTGGAGGGGGTCGCGACCCAGTACTTC
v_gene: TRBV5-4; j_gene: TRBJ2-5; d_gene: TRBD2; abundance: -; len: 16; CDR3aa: CASSLYTKGREETQYF; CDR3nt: TGTGCCAGCAGCTTGTATACGAAGGGGAGGGAAGAGACCCAGTACTTC
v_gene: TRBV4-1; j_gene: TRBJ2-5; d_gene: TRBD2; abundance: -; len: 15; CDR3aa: CASSQELAGRETQYF; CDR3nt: TGCGCCAGCAGCCAAGAACTAGCGGGCAGAGAGACCCAGTACTTC
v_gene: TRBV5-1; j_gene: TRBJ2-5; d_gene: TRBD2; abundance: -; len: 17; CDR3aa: CASSWIGGGRFLKTQYF; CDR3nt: TGCGCCAGCAGCTGGATCGGGGGAGGGAGGTTTCTGAAGACCCAGTACTTC
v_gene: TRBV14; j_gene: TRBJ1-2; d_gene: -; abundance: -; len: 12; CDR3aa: CASSPRGNGYTF; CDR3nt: TGTGCCAGCAGCCCCAGGGGAAATGGCTACACCTTC
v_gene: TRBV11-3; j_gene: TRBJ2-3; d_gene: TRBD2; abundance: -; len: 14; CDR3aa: CASSLGTRGDTQYF; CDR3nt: TGTGCCAGCAGCTTAGGGACTAGAGGAGATACGCAGTATTTT
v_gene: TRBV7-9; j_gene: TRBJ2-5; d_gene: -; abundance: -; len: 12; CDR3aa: CASSSGDETQYF; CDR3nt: TGTGCCAGCAGCTCAGGAGATGAGACCCAGTACTTC
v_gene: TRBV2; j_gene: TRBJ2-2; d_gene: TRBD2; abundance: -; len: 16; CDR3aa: CASSGLAGVNTGELFF; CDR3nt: TGTGCCAGCAGTGGACTAGCGGGAGTAAACACCGGGGAGCTGTTTTTT
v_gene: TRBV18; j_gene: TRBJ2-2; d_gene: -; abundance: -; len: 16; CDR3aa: CASSPRSGRDTGELFF; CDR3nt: TGTGCCAGCTCACCACGTTCAGGGAGAGACACCGGGGAGCTGTTTTTT
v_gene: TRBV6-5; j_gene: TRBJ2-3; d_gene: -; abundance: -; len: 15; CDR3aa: CASSYGGGVTDTQYF; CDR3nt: TGTGCCAGCAGTTACGGCGGGGGCGTCACAGATACGCAGTATTTT
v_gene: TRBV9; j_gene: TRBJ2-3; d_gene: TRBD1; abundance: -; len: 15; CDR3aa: CASSDGTGATDTQYF; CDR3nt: TGTGCCAGCAGCGACGGGACAGGGGCCACAGATACGCAGTATTTT
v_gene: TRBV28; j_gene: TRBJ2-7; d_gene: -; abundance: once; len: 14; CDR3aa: CASSISVRSYEQYF; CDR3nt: TGTGCCAGCAGTATTTCCGTTAGGTCCTACGAGCAGTACTTC
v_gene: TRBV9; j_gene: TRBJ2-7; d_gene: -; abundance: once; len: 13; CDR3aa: CASSVDSTREQYF; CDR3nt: TGTGCCAGCAGCGTAGACAGTACGCGCGAGCAGTACTTC
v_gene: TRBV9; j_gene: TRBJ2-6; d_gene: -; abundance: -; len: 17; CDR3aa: CASSVGGRLSGANVLTF; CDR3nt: TGTGCCAGCAGCGTAGGGGGACGGCTCTCTGGGGCCAACGTCCTGACTTTC
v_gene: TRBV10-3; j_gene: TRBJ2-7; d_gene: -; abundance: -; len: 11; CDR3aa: CAIKATYEQYF; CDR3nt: TGTGCCATCAAGGCCACCTACGAGCAGTACTTC
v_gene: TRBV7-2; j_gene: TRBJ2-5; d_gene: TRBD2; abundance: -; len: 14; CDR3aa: CASSLTSGRETQYF; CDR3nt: TGTGCCAGCAGCTTAACTAGCGGGAGAGAGACCCAGTACTTC
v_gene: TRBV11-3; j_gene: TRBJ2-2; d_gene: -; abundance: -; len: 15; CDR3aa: CASSLDVGGTGELFF; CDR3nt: TGTGCCAGCAGCTTAGACGTAGGGGGGACCGGGGAGCTGTTTTTT
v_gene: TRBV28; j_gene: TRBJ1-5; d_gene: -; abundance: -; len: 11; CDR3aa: CASGITGSQHF; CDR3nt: TGTGCCAGCGGAATAACAGGTTCCCAGCATTTT
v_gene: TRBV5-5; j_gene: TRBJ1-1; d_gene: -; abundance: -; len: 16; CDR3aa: CASSLEVGRAVTEAFF; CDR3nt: TGTGCCAGCAGCTTGGAGGTGGGCAGGGCTGTCACTGAAGCTTTCTTT
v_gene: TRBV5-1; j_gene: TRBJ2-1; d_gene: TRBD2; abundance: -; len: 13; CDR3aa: CASSWPRENEQFF; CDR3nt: TGCGCCAGCAGCTGGCCGCGGGAGAATGAGCAGTTCTTC